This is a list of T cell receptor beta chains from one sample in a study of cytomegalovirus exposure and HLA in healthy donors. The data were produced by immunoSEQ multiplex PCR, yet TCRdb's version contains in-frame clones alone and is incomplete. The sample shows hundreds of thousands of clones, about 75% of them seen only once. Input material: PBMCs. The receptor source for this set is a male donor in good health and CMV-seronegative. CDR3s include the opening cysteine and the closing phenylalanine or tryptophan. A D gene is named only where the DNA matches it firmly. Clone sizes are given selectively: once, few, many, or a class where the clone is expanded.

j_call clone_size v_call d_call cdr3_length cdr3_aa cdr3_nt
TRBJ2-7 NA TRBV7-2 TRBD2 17 CASSSRTSGGNSYEQYF TGTGCCAGCAGCTCGCGGACTAGCGGGGGCAACTCCTACGAGCAGTACTTC
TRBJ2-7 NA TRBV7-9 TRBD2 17 CASSLASASGRAYEQYF TGTGCCAGCAGCTTAGCGAGCGCTAGTGGGAGGGCCTACGAGCAGTACTTC
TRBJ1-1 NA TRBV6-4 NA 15 CASGRSRRGNTEAFF TGTGCCAGCGGTCGCTCCCGACGGGGGAACACTGAAGCTTTCTTT
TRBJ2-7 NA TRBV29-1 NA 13 CSVVQARGYEQYF TGCAGCGTTGTCCAAGCAAGGGGCTACGAGCAGTACTTC
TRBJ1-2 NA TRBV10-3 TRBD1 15 CAISEPGTGVNGYTF TGTGCCATCAGTGAGCCCGGGACAGGGGTTAATGGCTACACCTTC
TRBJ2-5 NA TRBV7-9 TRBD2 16 CSSSQPLAGLEEAQYF TGTTCCAGCAGCCAACCCCTAGCGGGGTTAGAAGAGGCCCAGTACTTC
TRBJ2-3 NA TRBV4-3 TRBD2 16 CASSQGLAGFTDTQYF TGCGCCAGCAGCCAAGGGTTAGCGGGGTTCACAGATACGCAGTATTTT
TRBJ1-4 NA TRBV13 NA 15 CASSTQPGRGEKLFF TGTGCCAGCAGCACCCAACCGGGCCGGGGGGAAAAACTGTTTTTT
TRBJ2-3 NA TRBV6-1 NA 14 CASSDMTVTDTQYF TGTGCCAGCAGTGACATGACAGTCACAGATACGCAGTATTTT
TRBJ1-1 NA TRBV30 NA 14 CAWSHRVEGTEAFF TGTGCCTGGAGTCACAGGGTTGAGGGAACTGAAGCTTTCTTT
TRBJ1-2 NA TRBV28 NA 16 CASSPPSWGRNYGYTF TGTGCCAGCAGTCCTCCATCCTGGGGCAGAAACTATGGCTACACCTTC
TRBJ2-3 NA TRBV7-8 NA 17 CASSLRMLVAVTDTQYF TGTGCCAGCAGCTTAAGGATGTTGGTAGCGGTCACAGATACGCAGTATTTT
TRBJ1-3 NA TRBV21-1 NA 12 CASIWAADTIYF TGTGCCAGCATCTGGGCTGCAGACACCATATATTTT
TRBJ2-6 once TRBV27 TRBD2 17 CASSFASGGAGANVLTF TGTGCCAGCAGTTTTGCTAGCGGGGGGGCTGGGGCCAACGTCCTGACTTTC
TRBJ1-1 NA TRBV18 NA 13 CASSREQGTEAFF TGTGCCAGCTCACGGGAACAGGGCACTGAAGCTTTCTTT
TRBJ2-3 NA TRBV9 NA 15 CASSAPQWSSDTQYF TGTGCCAGCAGCGCCCCCCAATGGAGTTCAGATACGCAGTATTTT
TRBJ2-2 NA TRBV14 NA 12 CASSLSSGELFF TGTGCCAGCAGTTTGAGTTCCGGGGAGCTGTTTTTT
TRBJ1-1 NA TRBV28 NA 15 CASSFGLPTGTEAFF TGTGCCAGCAGTTTCGGTCTCCCAACGGGAACTGAAGCTTTCTTT
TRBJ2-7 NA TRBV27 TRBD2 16 CASSLYIAGVVYEQYF TGCGCCAGCAGTTTATACATAGCGGGAGTTGTCTACGAGCAGTACTTC
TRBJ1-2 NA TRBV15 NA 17 CATSRGVAGSHDYGYTF TGTGCCACCAGCAGAGGTGTGGCAGGCTCCCATGACTATGGCTACACCTTC
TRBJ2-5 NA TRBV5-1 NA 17 CASSSIDRTAAQETQYF TGCGCCAGCAGCTCTATCGACAGGACCGCTGCCCAAGAGACCCAGTACTTC
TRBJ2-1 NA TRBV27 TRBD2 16 CASSAHPSGRAGEQFF TGTGCCAGCAGTGCCCACCCCAGCGGGAGGGCTGGTGAGCAGTTCTTC
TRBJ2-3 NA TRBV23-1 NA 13 CASVAPCADTQYF TGCGCCAGCGTCGCCCCTTGCGCAGATACGCAGTATTTT
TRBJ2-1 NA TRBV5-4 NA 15 CASSLRGGAYNEQFF TGTGCCAGCAGCTTGCGGGGAGGTGCCTACAATGAGCAGTTCTTC
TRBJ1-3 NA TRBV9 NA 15 CASSPTGGRGNTIYF TGTGCCAGCAGCCCCACGGGAGGGCGAGGAAACACCATATATTTT
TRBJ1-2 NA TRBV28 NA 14 CASSRNIFSYGYTF TGTGCCAGCAGTCGTAATATCTTCAGTTATGGCTACACCTTC
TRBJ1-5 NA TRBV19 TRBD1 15 CASSIGQGGSQPQHF TGTGCCAGTAGTATCGGACAGGGAGGCAGTCAGCCCCAGCATTTT
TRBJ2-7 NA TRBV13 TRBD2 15 CASSLRLAGVGEQYF TGTGCCAGCAGCCTAAGACTAGCGGGAGTGGGAGAGCAGTACTTC
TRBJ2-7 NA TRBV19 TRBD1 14 CASSSRDRYYEQYF TGTGCCAGTAGTAGCCGGGACAGGTACTACGAGCAGTACTTC
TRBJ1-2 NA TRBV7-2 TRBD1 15 CASSWGRQGADGYTF TGTGCCAGCAGCTGGGGGCGACAGGGGGCAGACGGCTACACCTTC
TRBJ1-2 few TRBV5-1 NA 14 CASSLSRGNYGYTF TGCGCCAGCAGCTTGTCCCGGGGGAACTATGGCTACACCTTC
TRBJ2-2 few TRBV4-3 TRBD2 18 CASSQDSLGGGSTGELFF TGCGCCAGCAGCCAAGATTCTTTGGGCGGGGGAAGCACCGGGGAGCTGTTTTTT
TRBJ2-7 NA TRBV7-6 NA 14 CASSHRLDYYEQYF TGTGCCAGCAGCCACCGACTAGATTACTACGAGCAGTACTTC
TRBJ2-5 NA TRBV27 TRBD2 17 CASSGGGTSIFQETQYF TGTGCCAGCAGTGGGGGGGGGACTAGTATTTTCCAAGAGACCCAGTACTTC
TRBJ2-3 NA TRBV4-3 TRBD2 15 CASSQGGGVTDTQYF TGCGCCAGCAGCCAAGGGGGGGGAGTGACAGATACGCAGTATTTT
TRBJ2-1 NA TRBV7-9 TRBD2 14 CASSLGTSGGEQFF TGTGCCAGCAGCTTAGGTACTAGCGGTGGTGAGCAGTTCTTC
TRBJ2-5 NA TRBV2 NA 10 CASREETQYF TGTGCCAGCAGGGAGGAGACCCAGTACTTC
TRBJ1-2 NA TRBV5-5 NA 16 CASSLVVGRTNYGYPF TGTGCCAGCAGCTTGGTTGTGGGGCGGACGAACTATGGCTACCCCTTC
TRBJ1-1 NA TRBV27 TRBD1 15 CASSPLDRADAEAFF TGTGCCAGCAGTCCACTGGACAGGGCGGACGCTGAAGCTTTCTTT
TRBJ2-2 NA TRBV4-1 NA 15 CASSQGRTTTGELFF TGCGCCAGCAGCCAAGGGAGGACCACCACCGGGGAGCTGTTTTTT
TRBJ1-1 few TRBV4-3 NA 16 CASSQVLGQGNTEAFF TGCGCCAGCAGCCAAGTCCTGGGACAAGGGAACACTGAAGCTTTCTTT
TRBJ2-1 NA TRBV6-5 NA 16 CASSYSGGGHWNEQFF TGTGCCAGCAGTTACTCTGGGGGGGGGCATTGGAATGAGCAGTTCTTC
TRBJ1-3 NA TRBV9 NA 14 CASSVTRRGNTIYF TGTGCCAGCAGCGTAACCCGGCGGGGAAACACCATATATTTT